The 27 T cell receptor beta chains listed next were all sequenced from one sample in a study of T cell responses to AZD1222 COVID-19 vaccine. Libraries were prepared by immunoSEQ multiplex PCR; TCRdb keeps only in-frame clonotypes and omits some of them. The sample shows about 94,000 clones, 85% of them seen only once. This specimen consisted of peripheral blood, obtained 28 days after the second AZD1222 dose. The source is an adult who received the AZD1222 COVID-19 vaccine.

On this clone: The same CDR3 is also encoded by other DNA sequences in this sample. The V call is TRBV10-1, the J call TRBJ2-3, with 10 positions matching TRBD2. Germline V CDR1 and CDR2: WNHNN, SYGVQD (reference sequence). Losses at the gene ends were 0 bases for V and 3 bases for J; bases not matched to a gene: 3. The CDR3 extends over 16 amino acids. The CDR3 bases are TGCGCCAGCAGTGAGTCTTTAGCGGGAGGAACAGATACGCAGTATTTT. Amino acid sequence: CASSESLAGGTDTQYF.

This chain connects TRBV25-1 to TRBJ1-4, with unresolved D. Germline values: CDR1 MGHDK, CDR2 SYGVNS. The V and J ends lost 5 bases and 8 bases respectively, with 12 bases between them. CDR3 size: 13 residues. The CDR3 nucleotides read TGTGCCAGCAGTACTCCGGGGAACGAAAAACTGTTTTTT. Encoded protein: CASSTPGNEKLFF.

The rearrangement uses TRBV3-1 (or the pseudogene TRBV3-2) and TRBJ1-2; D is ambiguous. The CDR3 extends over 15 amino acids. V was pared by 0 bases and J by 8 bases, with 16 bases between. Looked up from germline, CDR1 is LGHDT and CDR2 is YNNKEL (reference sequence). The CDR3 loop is CASSQDVKGQRGYTF. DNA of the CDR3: TGTGCCAGCAGCCAAGATGTAAAGGGCCAAAGGGGCTACACCTTC.

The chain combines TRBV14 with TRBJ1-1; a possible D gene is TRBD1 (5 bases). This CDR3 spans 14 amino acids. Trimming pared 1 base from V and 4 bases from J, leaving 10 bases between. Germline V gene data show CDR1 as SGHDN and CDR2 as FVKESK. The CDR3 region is CASSQVRAGTEAFF. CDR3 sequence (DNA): TGTGCCAGCAGCCAAGTCAGGGCGGGCACTGAAGCTTTCTTT.

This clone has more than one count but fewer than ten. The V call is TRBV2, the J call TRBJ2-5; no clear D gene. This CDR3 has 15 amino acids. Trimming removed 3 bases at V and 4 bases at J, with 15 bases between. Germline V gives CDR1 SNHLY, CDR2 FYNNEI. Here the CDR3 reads CASSEPRAWGETQYF. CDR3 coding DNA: TGTGCCAGCAGTGAGCCCCGGGCCTGGGGAGAGACCCAGTACTTC.

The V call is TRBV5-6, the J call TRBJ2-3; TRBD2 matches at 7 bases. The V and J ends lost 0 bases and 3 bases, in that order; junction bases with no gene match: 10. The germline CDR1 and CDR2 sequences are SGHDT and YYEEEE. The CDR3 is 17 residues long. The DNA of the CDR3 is TGTGCCAGCAGCTTGGTCGTGTCGACCGGGGGGACAGATACGCAGTATTTT. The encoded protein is CASSLVVSTGGTDTQYF.

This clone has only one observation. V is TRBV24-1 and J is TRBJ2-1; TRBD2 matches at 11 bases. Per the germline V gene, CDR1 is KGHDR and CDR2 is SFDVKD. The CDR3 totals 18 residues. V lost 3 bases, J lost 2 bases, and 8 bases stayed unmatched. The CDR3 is CATSDPLGTSGAYNEQFF. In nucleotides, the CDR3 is TGTGCCACCAGTGATCCCCTCGGGACTAGCGGCGCCTACAATGAGCAGTTCTTC.

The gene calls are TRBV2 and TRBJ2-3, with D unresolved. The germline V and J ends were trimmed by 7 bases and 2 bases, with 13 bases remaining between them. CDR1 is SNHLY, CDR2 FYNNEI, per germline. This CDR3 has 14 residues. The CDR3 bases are TGTGCCAGCATTAAAACAGAATCCACAGATACGCAGTATTTT. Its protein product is CASIKTESTDTQYF.

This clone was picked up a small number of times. In DNA, the CDR3 is TGTGCCACCAGTGATTGGAGCGGTTACGAGCAGTACTTC. Protein product: CATSDWSGYEQYF. The rearrangement uses TRBV24-1 and TRBJ2-7; D is perhaps TRBD2 (5 bases). This CDR3 has 13 amino acids. Germline CDR1 and CDR2: KGHDR and SFDVKD. V lost 2 bases to trimming and J lost 4 bases, with 8 bases between them.

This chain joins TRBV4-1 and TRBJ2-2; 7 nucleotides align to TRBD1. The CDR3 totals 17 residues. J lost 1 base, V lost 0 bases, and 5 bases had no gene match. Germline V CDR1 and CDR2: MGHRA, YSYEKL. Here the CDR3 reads CASSQDWRQGNTGELFF. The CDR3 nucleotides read TGCGCCAGCAGCCAAGATTGGCGACAGGGGAACACCGGGGAGCTGTTTTTT.

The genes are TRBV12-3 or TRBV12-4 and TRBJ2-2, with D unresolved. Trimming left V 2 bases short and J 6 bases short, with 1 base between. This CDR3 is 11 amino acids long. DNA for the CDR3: TGTGCCAGCAGTTTACCCGGGGAGCTGTTTTTT. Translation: CASSLPGELFF.

The CDR3 region is CASSPTPGLAGGLGLEQYF. As DNA, the CDR3 is TGTGCCAGCAGCCCAACCCCGGGACTAGCGGGGGGCCTCGGTCTCGAGCAGTACTTC. The chain recombines TRBV3-1 (or the pseudogene TRBV3-2) with TRBJ2-7; 15 nucleotides line up with TRBD2. V gave up 4 bases and J gave up 6 bases; unmatched junction bases: 16. The CDR3 sequence is 19 residues long. Germline-derived CDR1 and CDR2 are LGHDT and YNNKEL (reference sequence).

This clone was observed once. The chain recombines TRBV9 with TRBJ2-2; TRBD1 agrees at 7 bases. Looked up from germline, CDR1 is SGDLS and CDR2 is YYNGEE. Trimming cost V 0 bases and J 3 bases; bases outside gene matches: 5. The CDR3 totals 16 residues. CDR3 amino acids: CASSVERGRDTGELFF. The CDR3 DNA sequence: TGTGCCAGCAGCGTAGAAAGGGGGCGGGACACCGGGGAGCTGTTTTTT.

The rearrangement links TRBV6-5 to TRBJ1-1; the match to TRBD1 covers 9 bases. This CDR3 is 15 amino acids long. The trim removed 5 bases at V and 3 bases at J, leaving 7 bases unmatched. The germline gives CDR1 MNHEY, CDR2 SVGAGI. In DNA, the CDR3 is TGTGCCAGCAGTCAGGACAGGGGACGGGACACTGAAGCTTTCTTT. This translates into CASSQDRGRDTEAFF.

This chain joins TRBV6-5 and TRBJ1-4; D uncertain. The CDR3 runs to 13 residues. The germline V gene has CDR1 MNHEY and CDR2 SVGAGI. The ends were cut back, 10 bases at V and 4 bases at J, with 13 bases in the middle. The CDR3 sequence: CATLGGLNEKLFF. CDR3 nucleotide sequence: TGTGCCACCCTCGGAGGGCTTAATGAAAAACTGTTTTTT.

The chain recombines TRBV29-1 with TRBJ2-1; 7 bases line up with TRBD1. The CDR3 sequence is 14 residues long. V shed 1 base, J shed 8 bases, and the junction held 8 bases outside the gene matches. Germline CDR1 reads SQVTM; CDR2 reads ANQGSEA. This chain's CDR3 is CSVEVTGIGDEQFF. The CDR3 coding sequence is TGCAGCGTTGAAGTGACAGGGATTGGGGATGAGCAGTTCTTC.

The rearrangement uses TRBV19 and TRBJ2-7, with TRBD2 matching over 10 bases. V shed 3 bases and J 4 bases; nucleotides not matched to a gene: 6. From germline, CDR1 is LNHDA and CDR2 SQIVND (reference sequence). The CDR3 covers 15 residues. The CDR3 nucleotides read TGTGCCAGTAGTATGGTGCTAGCGGGGGCTTACGAGCAGTACTTC. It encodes CASSMVLAGAYEQYF.

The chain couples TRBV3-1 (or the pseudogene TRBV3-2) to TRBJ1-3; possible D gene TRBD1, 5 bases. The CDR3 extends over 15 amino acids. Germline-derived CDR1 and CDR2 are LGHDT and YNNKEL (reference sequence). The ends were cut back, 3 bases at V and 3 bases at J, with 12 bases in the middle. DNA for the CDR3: TGTGCCAGCAGCCACGGTGGGGGTAGTGGAAACACCATATATTTT. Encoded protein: CASSHGGGSGNTIYF.

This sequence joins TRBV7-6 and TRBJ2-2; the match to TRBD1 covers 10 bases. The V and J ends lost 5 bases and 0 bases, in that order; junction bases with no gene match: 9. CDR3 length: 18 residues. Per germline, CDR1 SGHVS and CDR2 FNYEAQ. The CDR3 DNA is TGTGCCAGCAGCCTAATTCCGACAGGGGGCGCGAACACCGGGGAGCTGTTTTTT. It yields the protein CASSLIPTGGANTGELFF.

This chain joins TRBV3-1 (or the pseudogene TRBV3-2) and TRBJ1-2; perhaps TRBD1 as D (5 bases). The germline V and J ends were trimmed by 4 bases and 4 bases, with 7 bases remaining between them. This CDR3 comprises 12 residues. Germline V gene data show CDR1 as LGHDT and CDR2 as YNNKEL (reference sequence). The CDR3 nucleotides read TGTGCCAGCAGCCCTGGGGGCTATGGCTACACCTTC. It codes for CASSPGGYGYTF.

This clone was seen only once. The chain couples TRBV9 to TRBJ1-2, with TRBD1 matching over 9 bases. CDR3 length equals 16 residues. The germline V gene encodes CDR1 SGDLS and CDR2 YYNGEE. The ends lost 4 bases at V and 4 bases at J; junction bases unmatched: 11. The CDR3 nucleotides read TGTGCCAGCAGCTCCCAAGGGGGACAGGGCATCTATGGCTACACCTTC. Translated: CASSSQGGQGIYGYTF.

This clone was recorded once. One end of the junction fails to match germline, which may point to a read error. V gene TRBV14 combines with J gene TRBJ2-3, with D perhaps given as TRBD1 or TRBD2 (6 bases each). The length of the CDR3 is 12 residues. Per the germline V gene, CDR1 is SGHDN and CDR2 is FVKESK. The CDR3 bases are TGTGCCAGCAGCCAAGGTTTGAGGGGGACTCGCTTT. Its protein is CASSQGLRGTRF.

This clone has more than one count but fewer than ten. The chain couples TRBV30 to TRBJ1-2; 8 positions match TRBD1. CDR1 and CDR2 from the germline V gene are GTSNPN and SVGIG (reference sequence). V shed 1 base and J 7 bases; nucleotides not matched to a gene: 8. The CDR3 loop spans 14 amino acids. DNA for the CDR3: TGTGCCTGGAGTGGTAGACGGACAGGGAGTGGCTACACCTTC. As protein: CAWSGRRTGSGYTF.

CDR3 loop: CASSFTGIFTEAFF. In DNA form, the CDR3 reads TGTGCCAGCAGTTTTACAGGGATTTTCACTGAAGCTTTCTTT. The genes are TRBV28 and TRBJ1-1; D perhaps matches TRBD1 (6 bases). The CDR3 is made up of 14 amino acids. V lost 3 bases to trimming and J lost 4 bases, with 12 bases between them. Germline CDR1 and CDR2: MDHEN and SYDVKM.

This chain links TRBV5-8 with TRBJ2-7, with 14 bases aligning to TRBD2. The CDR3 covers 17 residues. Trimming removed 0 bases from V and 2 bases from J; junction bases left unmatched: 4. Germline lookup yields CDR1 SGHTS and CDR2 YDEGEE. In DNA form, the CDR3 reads TGTGCCAGCAGCTTGGGGGGACTAGCGGGAGTTACCTACGAGCAGTACTTC. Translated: CASSLGGLAGVTYEQYF.

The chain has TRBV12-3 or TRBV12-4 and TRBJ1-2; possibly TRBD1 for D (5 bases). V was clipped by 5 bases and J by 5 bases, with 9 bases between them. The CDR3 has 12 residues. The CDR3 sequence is CASSRRVYGYTF. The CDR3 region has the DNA TGTGCCAGCAGTCGCAGGGTTTATGGCTACACCTTC.

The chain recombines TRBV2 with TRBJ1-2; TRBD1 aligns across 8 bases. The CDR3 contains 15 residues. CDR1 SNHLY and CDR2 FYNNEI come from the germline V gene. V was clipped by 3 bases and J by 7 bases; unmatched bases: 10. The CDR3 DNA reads TGTGCCAGCAGTGATAGGGGACAGGTTGTTTCTGGCTACACCTTC. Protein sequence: CASSDRGQVVSGYTF.